This T cell receptor (beta chain) is from a study of T cell responses to AZD1222 COVID-19 vaccine (dated by TCRdb to about 2021). A note on the overall study: AZD1222 recipients whose second dose came at about 4 weeks and those whose second dose came at about 12 weeks were combined into one group, since spike-specific TCR depth and breadth did not differ between the two schedules. A total of just over 230 trial participants underwent TCR sequencing, of whom some 200 had received two doses of AZD1222 and some 25 had received two doses of the MenACWY control vaccine. Enrollment into the trials was organized by age into subgroups of 18-55, 56-69 and 70-plus years, and those subgroups contained roughly 150, 30 and 60 TCR-sequenced participants, respectively. The research as a whole found: Conclusions about previously exposed vaccinees were limited because only a handful of AZD1222 recipients were SARS-CoV-2 seropositive at baseline. The 56-69-year group was small, and its depth increase did not reach significance, likely because of low power. Because no samples from the day 14 peak response were available, repertoires could be characterized only after the peak T cell response. Vaccine-associated CD4 TCRs spanned the whole spike protein, with dominant responses in regions 160-218 and 743-854. After two AZD1222 doses, both the breadth and the depth of spike-specific TCRs were significantly higher than at day 0 and than in MenACWY recipients. Most participants were white British and females outnumbered males, and the authors suggested that clonal diversity may have been underestimated. Reportedly, almost half of the unique spike-specific TCRs recognized epitopes lying outside the regions that are mutated in the B.1.351 and B.1.1.7 variants.

Remarks on this clone: Its antigen remains undetermined. Base qualities are not at hand, and no much larger clone is one base apart.

The CDR3 regions of human TCRbeta chains were analyzed by immunosequencing. Regarding the original processing steps: TCRs in the repertoires were compared against a reference library of SARS-CoV-2-specific TCRs that had been generated with the MIRA antigen-specificity platform. Breadth was defined as the fraction of unique TCRs that were SARS-CoV-2-associated, and depth was defined as the fraction of total T cells that were SARS-CoV-2-associated. Using the MIRA data, each spike-specific TCR was assigned both to the spike region to which the TCR was reactive and to a CD4 or CD8 class. Log10-transformed breadth and depth values were compared by one-way ANOVA with Sidak's multiple comparisons tests. The source is immuneACCESS, and TCRdb retained only in-frame sequences with V and J called. Part of the clones is not carried over; for the studies checked, unresolved V genes explain less than half of this, and the remainder is unexplained. V and J calls plus clone size are reproduced from that table; the DNA served to infer D and trimming. Here the sample has fewer than 100,000 clones; 90% occur a single time. 8.4% of the sample is held by the ten biggest clonotypes.

The cysteine opens and the phenylalanine closes a CDR3 of 15 amino acids. This entry keeps only the CDR3 DNA: 45 bases, framed from base 1. For CDR1 and CDR2, the germline V gene (reference sequence) lists MNHEY and SMNVEV. V gives up 6 bases and J gives up 10 bases, and the segment between their germline ends measures 21 bases. In the paper's terms, the time point label means: baseline before first vaccination. Vaccinee samples came from UK trials COV001 and COV002, including a single-blind randomized controlled phase 2/3 trial of AZD1222 (ChAdOx1 nCoV-19) in healthy adults. For TCRbeta chain sequencing, PBMC samples from trial participants were taken at day 0 and at day 28 after the second dose.

The clonotype was recovered from an adult in good health. The material was peripheral blood, obtained on day 0 of AZD1222 vaccination. The rearranged chain carries TRBV27 and TRBJ1-4; the D gene lacks a confident call. The sequenced DNA is TGTGCCAGCAGGTTCCTCGGAGGATCTGCCGGAAAACTGTTTTTT. Its protein reads: CASRFLGGSAGKLFF.